Shown below are 29 T cell receptor beta chains from a single sample sequenced in a study of monozygotic twins with inflammatory bowel disease (dated by TCRdb to the late 2010s). Libraries were built with 5' RACE. The sequencing machine was an Illumina HiSeq 2500. TCRdb reanalyzed the reads, keeping one entry per CDR3 protein sequence and omitting DNA. The sample has approximately 330,000 distinct CDR3 sequences on record. Approximately 2% of the sample lies in the top ten. Sequencing was performed on blood. The source of these receptors is a human donor with ulcerative colitis or Crohn's disease, or a healthy co-twin of an affected twin (not recorded which).

The chain is built from TRBV4-3 and TRBJ1-1; TCRdb's D gene call, TRBD1, goes unchecked for lack of DNA. The CDR3 is made up of 15 amino acids. The germline V gene has CDR1 LGHNA and CDR2 YSLEER. The CDR3 loop reads CASSQDGAGNTEAFF.

The chain uses TRBV7-2 and TRBJ1-4. CDR3 length equals 16 residues. Germline V gene sequence: CDR1 SGHTA, CDR2 FQGNSA. Here the CDR3 reads CASSRRRTDGPEKLFF.

The CDR3 loop is CASSPLGGAYELYF. The V gene is TRBV3-1, the J gene TRBJ2-7; TCRdb names TRBD1, which stays unverified in the absence of DNA. Germline values: CDR1 LGHDT, CDR2 YNNKEL (reference sequence). The CDR3 runs to 14 residues.

The V call is TRBV5-1, the J call TRBJ2-1; the D call from TCRdb, TRBD1, cannot be confirmed without DNA. The germline CDR1 and CDR2 sequences are SGHRS and YFSETQ. The CDR3 is 15 amino acids. The CDR3 sequence: CASSFWGVLRNEQFF.

This rearrangement joins TRBV27 to TRBJ1-6. The germline CDR1 and CDR2 sequences are MNHEY and SMNVEV (reference sequence). This CDR3 has 17 residues. The CDR3 protein is CASSFRPASSYNSPLHF.

The chain is built from TRBV5-1 and TRBJ2-2; TCRdb's D call, TRBD2, is unchecked because there is no DNA. The CDR3 has 13 residues. Germline V gives CDR1 SGHRS, CDR2 YFSETQ. The CDR3 sequence: CASSFSVSGELFF.

The chain combines TRBV7-8 with TRBJ2-3; TCRdb reports TRBD2, a call that lacks DNA to check it against. CDR1 SGHVS and CDR2 FQNEAQ come from the germline V gene. The length of the CDR3 is 17 residues. CDR3: CASSLAQGRTAGDTQYF.

The genes are TRBV18 and TRBJ1-5; TCRdb picks TRBD1, but there is no DNA to check that call. There are 14 residues in the CDR3. CDR1 is KGHSH, CDR2 LQKENI, per germline. The CDR3 sequence is CASSPGTGNQPQHF.

J is TRBJ2-4 and V is TRBV20-1; TCRdb's D call, TRBD1, is unchecked because there is no DNA. This CDR3 spans 15 amino acids. Per germline, CDR1 DFQATT and CDR2 SNEGSKA (reference sequence). The CDR3 protein is CSAPGQGRAKNIQYF.

The chain is built from TRBV5-1 and TRBJ1-2; TCRdb names TRBD1, which stays unverified in the absence of DNA. The length of the CDR3 is 14 residues. CDR1 is SGHRS, CDR2 YFSETQ, per germline. The CDR3 loop reads CASSFGDRFRGYTF.

The genes are TRBV7-8 and TRBJ1-5; TCRdb's D call, TRBD1, is unchecked because there is no DNA. The CDR3 loop spans 14 amino acids. CDR1 and CDR2 from the germline V gene are SGHVS and FQNEAQ. The CDR3 loop is CASSKGQGSQPQHF. The full variable domain, in which reference TRBV7-8 and TRBJ1-5 provide the parts outside the CDR3, is GAGVSQSPRYKVAKRGQDVALRCDPISGHVSLFWYQQALGQGPEFLTYFQNEAQLDKSGLPSDRFFAERPEGSVSTLKIQRTQQEDSAVYLCASSKGQGSQPQHFGDGTRLSIL.

The V call is TRBV5-4, the J call TRBJ2-3; as DNA is missing, the TRBD1 call by TCRdb cannot be tested. Germline V CDR1 and CDR2: SGHNT, YYREEE (reference sequence). The CDR3 runs 16 residues. This CDR3 is CASTEGADFGTDTQYF.

The chain has TRBV10-2 and TRBJ1-1. This CDR3 has 14 amino acids. Germline values: CDR1 WSHSY, CDR2 SAAADI. The CDR3 is CASSGASRWTEAFF.

This sequence joins TRBV12-3 or TRBV12-4 and TRBJ2-1. This CDR3 contains 15 residues. CDR3 region: CASSFDLGSYNEQFF.

This sequence joins TRBV19 and TRBJ1-1. CDR1 is LNHDA, CDR2 SQIVND, per germline (reference sequence). The CDR3 extends over 11 amino acids. The CDR3 here is CASSMDTEAFF.

The J gene is TRBJ1-2, the V gene TRBV3-1; TCRdb outputs TRBD1, but without DNA this stays unchecked. CDR1 and CDR2 from the germline V gene are LGHDT and YNNKEL (reference sequence). The CDR3 has 14 residues. The CDR3 loop is CASSQPGTVYGYTF. The entire variable domain, with the rest obtained from reference TRBV3-1 and TRBJ1-2, is as follows: DTAVSQTPKYLVTQMGNDKSIKCEQNLGHDTMYWYKQDSKKFLKIMFSYNNKELIINETVPNRFSPKSPDKAHLNLHINSLELGDSAVYFCASSQPGTVYGYTFGSGTRLTVV.

V usage is TRBV5-5 and J usage is TRBJ1-5. CDR3 length equals 14 residues. Germline V gene data show CDR1 as SGHKS and CDR2 as YYEKEE (reference sequence). The chain's CDR3 is CASSLESGNQPQHF.

The chain carries TRBV7-2 and TRBJ2-3. Per germline, CDR1 SGHTA and CDR2 FQGNSA. This CDR3 contains 12 residues. The CDR3 sequence is CASSAGQYTQYF.

The V gene is TRBV5-1, the J gene TRBJ2-7; lacking DNA, the TRBD1 call made by TCRdb goes unchecked. CDR3 length equals 12 residues. Germline V lookup: CDR1 SGHRS, CDR2 YFSETQ. The CDR3: CASSEGNYEQYF.

The rearrangement uses TRBV7-9 and TRBJ2-3. CDR1 is SEHNR and CDR2 is FQNEAQ in the germline V gene (reference sequence). The CDR3 sequence is 12 residues long. The CDR3 reads CASQLSTDTQYF.

This chain joins TRBV29-1 and TRBJ2-3. CDR1 and CDR2 (germline): SQVTM, ANQGSEA. There are 12 residues in the CDR3. CDR3: CSVEQGTDTQYF.

This rearrangement joins TRBV12-3 or TRBV12-4 to TRBJ2-4; TCRdb's D call of TRBD1 is untestable without DNA. The CDR3 is 15 amino acids. The CDR3 sequence is CASSTRTGGWNIQYF.

The chain combines TRBV10-3 with TRBJ2-1; TCRdb indicates TRBD2, and absent DNA this call remains unverified. CDR1 and CDR2 from the germline V gene are ENHRY and SYGVKD. This CDR3 contains 14 residues. This CDR3 is CAMGTSGNYNEQFF.

The V call is TRBV29-1, the J call TRBJ2-1; there is no DNA to check the TCRdb D call of TRBD2. This CDR3 region has 12 residues. Germline values: CDR1 SQVTM, CDR2 ANQGSEA. CDR3 sequence: CSVEAAADEQFF.

The chain links TRBV20-1 to TRBJ2-2; TCRdb names TRBD2, which stays unverified in the absence of DNA. This CDR3 spans 13 amino acids. Germline V gene sequence: CDR1 DFQATT, CDR2 SNEGSKA (reference sequence). CDR3 in amino acids: CSAIKVQAGELFF.

J is TRBJ2-5 and V is TRBV4-1; TCRdb picks TRBD1, but there is no DNA to check that call. CDR3 length: 16 residues. Per germline, CDR1 MGHRA and CDR2 YSYEKL. CDR3 loop: CASSQDSPGAQETQYF.

This sequence joins TRBV27 and TRBJ2-5; checking the TCRdb D call of TRBD2 is not possible without DNA. The CDR3 runs to 16 residues. Per germline, CDR1 MNHEY and CDR2 SMNVEV (reference sequence). The CDR3 region is CASSPGLVGTQETQYF.

J is TRBJ1-1 and V is TRBV25-1; as DNA is missing, the TRBD1 call by TCRdb cannot be tested. Germline V gene sequence: CDR1 MGHDK, CDR2 SYGVNS. This CDR3 contains 17 residues. The CDR3 loop reads CASSVHRGYPIYTEAFF.

This rearrangement joins TRBV7-2 to TRBJ2-3; the TRBD2 assignment by TCRdb is unverifiable without DNA. CDR1 is SGHTA and CDR2 is FQGNSA in the germline V gene. The CDR3 runs to 16 residues. The CDR3 reads CASSSRLAGITDTQYF.